A single sample gave rise to the 24 T cell receptor beta chains below, sequenced in a study of cytomegalovirus exposure and HLA in healthy donors (dated by TCRdb to the late 2010s). The library was made by the immunoSEQ multiplex PCR assay. For the multiplex PCR, a mixture combining 60 forward primers for TCR Vbeta segments and 13 reverse primers for TCR Jbeta segments was used. The table comes from immuneACCESS by way of TCRdb, which keeps in-frame sequences with V and J called. Part of the clones is missing from these tables; in studies checked, under half for an unresolved V gene and the rest for unknown reasons. Present in this sample are under 200,000 clones, more than 75% of which were seen just once. The ten largest clones represent roughly 0.75% of the sample. The sequencing input was PBMCs. The receptor source for this set is a young woman in good health and CMV-seronegative.

The rearrangement joins TRBV28 to TRBJ1-5, with TRBD1 matching over 7 bases. V lost 5 bases to trimming and J lost 6 bases; unmatched junction nucleotides: 7. This CDR3 is built from 14 residues. Looked up from germline, CDR1 is MDHEN and CDR2 is SYDVKM. This CDR3 reads CASSHRGEGQPQHF. The DNA for the CDR3 is TGTGCCAGCAGTCACAGGGGCGAGGGTCAGCCCCAGCATTTT.

For this clone: An end of the junction differs from the germline gene, which may be a read error. The V call is TRBV7-9, the J call TRBJ2-1; no clear D gene. The CDR3 is 12 residues long. In germline, CDR1 is SEHNR, CDR2 FQNEAQ (reference sequence). Written as DNA, the CDR3 is TGTTCCAGCAGCTCCTCAGGTAATGAGCAGTTCTTC. Translating it yields CSSSSSGNEQFF.

V is TRBV19 and J is TRBJ2-7, with a tentative D call TRBD2 (6 bases). This CDR3 is built from 15 residues. V was clipped by 7 bases and J by 2 bases, with 18 bases between them. Germline-derived CDR1 and CDR2 are LNHDA and SQIVND (reference sequence). The CDR3 DNA follows: TGTGCCAGTACTTTTGGTGGAGGGGCAACCTACGAGCAGTACTTC. Protein product: CASTFGGGATYEQYF.

This rearrangement joins TRBV29-1 to TRBJ2-3; D is perhaps TRBD2 (6 bases). The germline V gene encodes CDR1 SQVTM and CDR2 ANQGSEA. Trimming stripped 4 bases from V and 2 bases from J, with 13 bases between. The CDR3 runs 14 residues. The CDR3 bases are TGCAGCGTTGTAGGGGACTCTAACACAGATACGCAGTATTTT. It encodes CSVVGDSNTDTQYF.

The J gene is TRBJ2-5, the V gene TRBV11-2; D possibly corresponds to TRBD1 (6 bases). The length of the CDR3 is 14 residues. The germline V gene has CDR1 SGHAT and CDR2 FQNNGV. Trimming took 0 bases from V and 5 from J, leaving 10 bases between them. Here the CDR3 DNA reads TGTGCCAGCAGCTTAGATTACAGGGACGAGACCCAGTACTTC. This sequence encodes CASSLDYRDETQYF.

J is TRBJ1-6 and V is TRBV6-6; D is perhaps TRBD1 (6 bases). This CDR3 region has 15 residues. With 5 bases removed from V and 0 bases from J, the gap between germline ends came to 8 bases. Germline lookup yields CDR1 MNHNY and CDR2 SVGAGI (reference sequence). The CDR3 DNA is TGTGCCAGCAGTGGACAGAGCTCCTATAATTCACCCCTCCACTTT. Translated: CASSGQSSYNSPLHF.

This chain links TRBV7-9 with TRBJ2-5; D remains unclear. Germline assignment: CDR1 SEHNR and CDR2 FQNEAQ (reference sequence). Deletions cut 2 bases from V and 2 bases from J, with 12 bases between. This CDR3 is built from 15 residues. CDR3 loop: CASSLYSGQQETQYF. CDR3 in DNA: TGTGCCAGCAGCTTATACTCTGGGCAGCAAGAGACCCAGTACTTC.

V usage is TRBV30 and J usage is TRBJ2-1; TRBD2 matches at 8 bases. V trimming: 0 bases; J trimming: 4 bases; junction bases outside the gene matches: 5. The germline gives CDR1 GTSNPN, CDR2 SVGIG (reference sequence). The CDR3 length is 15 residues. The CDR3, as DNA: TGTGCCTGGAGTGTGGAAAGCGGGAGTTACAATGAGCAGTTCTTC. As protein: CAWSVESGSYNEQFF.

The rearrangement links TRBV19 to TRBJ1-2; D remains unclear. CDR1 is LNHDA and CDR2 is SQIVND in the germline V gene (reference sequence). The CDR3 covers 13 residues. Trimming left V 5 bases short and J 8 bases short, with 15 bases between. The CDR3 spells CASSPGRSRGYTF. The CDR3 region has the DNA TGTGCCAGTAGTCCGGGGAGGAGTCGAGGCTACACCTTC.

J is TRBJ1-2 and V is TRBV6-5; D might be TRBD1 (6 bases). V shed 2 bases and J shed 2 bases, with 12 bases lying between them. Germline V gives CDR1 MNHEY, CDR2 SVGAGI. The CDR3 spans 15 residues. The CDR3 coding sequence is TGTGCCAGCAGTTACATTGGGGACAACAACTATGGCTACACCTTC. The encoded protein is CASSYIGDNNYGYTF.

The table lists this clone with a count of one. This chain links TRBV2 with TRBJ2-5, with D possibly TRBD2 on 5 matching bases. With 7 bases removed from V and 4 bases from J, the gap between germline ends came to 19 bases. This CDR3 has 15 residues. Germline V gives CDR1 SNHLY, CDR2 FYNNEI. The CDR3: CASKVDRGPIETQYF. The CDR3 coding sequence is TGTGCCAGCAAGGTTGACCGGGGTCCGATAGAGACCCAGTACTTC.

This chain connects TRBV5-1 to TRBJ2-6; D is undetermined. The CDR3 has 15 residues. V lost 2 bases to trimming and J lost 0 bases, with 6 bases between them. Germline CDR1 and CDR2: SGHRS and YFSETQ. For the CDR3, the DNA is TGCGCCAGCAGCTTTCCAGTCTCTGGGGCCAACGTCCTGACTTTC. Amino acids: CASSFPVSGANVLTF.

This clone was counted only a few times. This chain uses TRBV4-1 with TRBJ1-2, with TRBD1 matching over 7 bases. Trimming removed 1 base from V and 7 bases from J; junction bases left unmatched: 3. CDR1 and CDR2 (germline): MGHRA, YSYEKL. This CDR3 has 13 amino acids. For the CDR3, the DNA is TGCGCCAGCAGCCAAGGGACAGGCGGTGGCTACACCTTC. Protein sequence: CASSQGTGGGYTF.

V gene TRBV7-9 combines with J gene TRBJ2-2, with TRBD1 matching over 11 bases. From germline, CDR1 is SEHNR and CDR2 FQNEAQ (reference sequence). This CDR3 region has 17 residues. V lost 2 bases and J lost 4; bases outside the gene matches: 6. CDR3 bases: TGTGCCAGCAGCTTACGGGGACAGGGGGACGGCACCGGGGAGCTGTTTTTT. Translating it yields CASSLRGQGDGTGELFF.

The J gene is TRBJ2-6, the V gene TRBV18, with D maybe TRBD1 (6 bases). Per the germline V gene, CDR1 is KGHSH and CDR2 is LQKENI. There are 16 residues in the CDR3. V was trimmed by 3 bases and J by 1 base, leaving 10 bases between them. CDR3 coding DNA: TGTGCCAGCTCACCTGGACAGCTATCTGGGGCCAACGTCCTGACTTTC. Its protein product is CASSPGQLSGANVLTF.

The chain is built from TRBV20-1 and TRBJ1-3; no firm D call. Per the germline V gene, CDR1 is DFQATT and CDR2 is SNEGSKA (reference sequence). This CDR3 region has 11 residues. Trimming cost V 4 bases and J 4 bases, with 5 bases left between them. The CDR3 bases are TGCAGTGCTATATTAGGAAACACCATATATTTT. Protein product: CSAILGNTIYF.

This clone was counted a single time. V is TRBV27 and J is TRBJ2-1; D is uncertain. Germline loops: CDR1 MNHEY, CDR2 SMNVEV (reference sequence). This CDR3 spans 15 amino acids. The V gene lost 7 bases and the J gene lost 0 bases, with 13 bases spanning the gap. The CDR3 protein is CASISRPSSYNEQFF. CDR3 bases: TGTGCCAGCATTTCTCGACCTAGCTCCTACAATGAGCAGTTCTTC.

The V call is TRBV5-4, the J call TRBJ1-2; the match to TRBD1 covers 9 bases. V dropped 4 bases and J dropped 5; count of bases not matched to a gene: 6. There are 14 residues in the CDR3. Per the germline V gene, CDR1 is SGHNT and CDR2 is YYREEE (reference sequence). The CDR3 DNA reads TGTGCCAGCAGCCGGGACAGGGAAGGTTATGGCTACACCTTC. Translated: CASSRDREGYGYTF.

Comment on this clone: This sample also contains other DNA sequences that code for the same CDR3. The chain employs TRBV2 and TRBJ1-1; D is uncertain. The germline gives CDR1 SNHLY, CDR2 FYNNEI. Trimming took off 0 bases at V and 1 base at J, with 6 bases between the two ends. This CDR3 is built from 14 residues. CDR3 loop: CASSEAPGNTEAFF. The CDR3 region has the DNA TGTGCCAGCAGTGAAGCTCCGGGGAACACTGAAGCTTTCTTT.

This clone was seen just once. Other nucleotide sequences in the sample specify the same CDR3. The chain couples TRBV2 to TRBJ2-7; D is undetermined. CDR3 length equals 12 residues. Per the germline V gene, CDR1 is SNHLY and CDR2 is FYNNEI. V dropped 3 bases and J dropped 2 bases, with 5 bases sitting between them. The CDR3 DNA follows: TGTGCCAGCAGTGAGAGTACCTACGAGCAGTACTTC. It codes for CASSESTYEQYF.

This chain uses TRBV27 with TRBJ2-3, with D perhaps TRBD1 (5 bases). Trimming took 5 bases from V and 0 from J, leaving 15 bases between them. Germline V gene lookup returns CDR1 MNHEY and CDR2 SMNVEV (reference sequence). This CDR3 contains 16 residues. The CDR3 protein is CASSLSWGSSTDTQYF. CDR3 DNA: TGTGCCAGCAGTCTTTCGTGGGGCTCAAGCACAGATACGCAGTATTTT.

The J gene is TRBJ1-2, the V gene TRBV7-9; TRBD1 matches 10 bases. In germline, CDR1 is SEHNR, CDR2 FQNEAQ (reference sequence). This CDR3 region has 15 residues. The V gene end was trimmed by 4 bases and the J gene end by 2 bases; junction bases not matched to a gene: 4. The CDR3 protein is CASSSDRGPNYGYTF. The CDR3 DNA reads TGTGCCAGCAGCTCCGACAGGGGGCCGAACTATGGCTACACCTTC.

The chain has TRBV13 and TRBJ2-7; D gene ambiguous. The CDR3 consists of 14 residues. V lost 4 bases, J lost 2 bases, and 12 bases lay in between. Per germline, CDR1 PRHDT and CDR2 FYEKMQ (reference sequence). DNA for the CDR3: TGTGCCAGCAGCTCGACATCTTTCGCCTACGAGCAGTACTTC. This sequence encodes CASSSTSFAYEQYF.

This chain joins TRBV30 and TRBJ2-5; tentative D call: TRBD1 (6 bases). The germline V and J ends were trimmed by 5 bases and 0 bases, with 16 bases remaining between them. The CDR3 loop spans 15 amino acids. Germline V gives CDR1 GTSNPN, CDR2 SVGIG (reference sequence). Here the CDR3 DNA reads TGTGCCTGGGCTACGGACAGTTGGTACCAAGAGACCCAGTACTTC. It yields the protein CAWATDSWYQETQYF.